This is a list of T cell receptor beta chains from one sample in a study of beta chain features in type 1 diabetes. The data were produced by immunoSEQ multiplex PCR, yet TCRdb's version contains in-frame clones alone and is incomplete. The sample carries about 340,000 clones, 7% to 10% recorded once. Sequencing was done on a sample of central memory CD4+ T cells from blood. Every receptor here comes from a man aged 25 to 40 with type 1 diabetes. CDR3s include the opening cysteine and the closing phenylalanine or tryptophan. A D gene is named only where the DNA matches it firmly. Expanded clones are given a class, and other clones once, few, many or no size at all.

cdr3_length	clone_size	d_call	j_call	v_call	cdr3_nt	cdr3_aa
15	few	TRBD1	TRBJ1-5	TRBV5-4	TGTGCCAGCAGCTTCGGGACAGGGGGCAATCAGCCCCAGCATTTT	CASSFGTGGNQPQHF
16	few	TRBD1	TRBJ1-1	TRBV19	TGTGCCAGTAGTATAGGAGGGGGACAGACCGTTACTGAAGCTTTCTTT	CASSIGGGQTVTEAFF
17	few	-	TRBJ1-6	TRBV19	TGTGCCAGTAGTCTCCGCGGAGTTAGCTCCTATAATTCACCCCTCCACTTT	CASSLRGVSSYNSPLHF
12	-	-	TRBJ2-2	TRBV2	TGTGCCAGCAGTGTCGGTTCCGGGGAGCTGTTTTTT	CASSVGSGELFF
14	-	-	TRBJ1-1	TRBV10-2	TGCGCCAGCAGTGTGGCGTCTCAGGCCCTTGAAGCTTTCTTT	CASSVASQALEAFF
16	-	-	TRBJ2-7	TRBV4-1	TGCGCCAGCAGCCAGAGCGCCGGGACGTCATCCTACGAGCAGTACTTC	CASSQSAGTSSYEQYF
16	few	-	TRBJ2-6	TRBV5-4	TGTGCCAGCAGTTACGACCCTCGCTCTGGGGCCAACGTCCTGACTTTC	CASSYDPRSGANVLTF
13	few	-	TRBJ2-5	TRBV7-2	TGTGCCAGCAGCCCTAACTGGGCAGAGACCCAGTACTTC	CASSPNWAETQYF
14	many	-	TRBJ2-2	TRBV11-3	TGTGCCAGCAGCTCGTCTAGCGTTCCAGGGGAGCTGTTTTTT	CASSSSSVPGELFF
15	few	-	TRBJ1-6	TRBV11-2	TGTGCCAGCAGCCCGTCTCGGGACGGGAATTCACCCCTCCACTTT	CASSPSRDGNSPLHF
13	-	-	TRBJ2-5	TRBV2	TGTGCCAGCAGTGACGGGCTCGGTGAGACCCAGTACTTC	CASSDGLGETQYF
16	-	TRBD2	TRBJ2-5	TRBV9	TGTGCCAGCAGCGTAGCGGCGGGGGGCCCAGAAGAGACCCAGTACTTC	CASSVAAGGPEETQYF
13	few	TRBD1	TRBJ2-7	TRBV11-3	TGTGCCAGCAGACGGACAGGGGTCTACGAGCAGTACTTC	CASRRTGVYEQYF
14	-	-	TRBJ1-5	TRBV27	TGTGCCAGCAGCGGACAGCGTAGCAATCAGCCCCAGCATTTT	CASSGQRSNQPQHF
14	many	-	TRBJ1-1	TRBV6-5	TGTGCCAGCTGGACCCAAACAGCGAACACTGAAGCTTTCTTT	CASWTQTANTEAFF
14	-	TRBD1	TRBJ2-7	TRBV2	TGTGCCAGCAGTAGGACAGGGAGGTCCTACGAGCAGTACTTC	CASSRTGRSYEQYF
15	few	TRBD2	TRBJ2-3	TRBV5-1	TGCGCCAGCAGCTTACCTAGCGGGGGAACAGATACGCAGTATTTT	CASSLPSGGTDTQYF
17	-	-	TRBJ2-2	TRBV5-1	TGCGCCAGCAGCTTGGGCTCGGGGCAGGGGTCTGGCGGGGAGCTGTTTTTT	CASSLGSGQGSGGELFF
16	-	TRBD1	TRBJ2-6	TRBV4-3	TGCGCCAGCAGCTCCGAATCCATCGGGACAGGCAGGGTCCTGACTTTC	CASSSESIGTGRVLTF
12	-	-	TRBJ1-1	TRBV29-1	TGCAGGGCGTCAGGTATTAACACTGAAGCTTTCTTT	CRASGINTEAFF
16	-	-	TRBJ1-4	TRBV6-5	TGTGCCAGCAGTTACTCGTGGGCCCGACTGGGGGAAAAACTGTTTTTT	CASSYSWARLGEKLFF
13	few	TRBD1	TRBJ2-1	TRBV4-2	TGTGCCAGCAGCCCGGGACAGGGCTTTGAGCAGTTCTTC	CASSPGQGFEQFF
15	many	-	TRBJ1-5	TRBV10-3	TGTGCCATCAGTGAGGGGGGGTCCCCCTCTCAGCCCCAGCATTTT	CAISEGGSPSQPQHF
15	few	TRBD1	TRBJ1-2	TRBV4-1	TGCGCCAGCAGCCAAGACGGACAGGAAAACTATGGCTACACCTTC	CASSQDGQENYGYTF
18	-	-	TRBJ1-6	TRBV27	TGTGCCAGCATCCTAGGGGTCCACAGGTCAGGTTGGGGTTCACCCCTCCACTTT	CASILGVHRSGWGSPLHF
15	-	TRBD1	TRBJ2-7	TRBV7-2	TGTGCCAGCAGCTACGACAGGGGGCGAAACTACGAGCAGTACTTC	CASSYDRGRNYEQYF
16	few	TRBD2	TRBJ2-2	TRBV7-9	TGTGCCAGCAGCCAACGGACTAGCGGGTTTCCAAAAGGGCTGTTTTTT	CASSQRTSGFPKGLFF
14	few	-	TRBJ1-5	TRBV2	TGTGCCAGTGGAGGCACAGGGTCCAATCAGCCCCAGCATTTT	CASGGTGSNQPQHF
15	few	-	TRBJ1-3	TRBV7-9	TGTGCCAGCAGCTACCGACCAAGCTCTGGAAACACCATATATTTT	CASSYRPSSGNTIYF
17	-	-	TRBJ2-3	TRBV4-3	TGCGCCAGCAGCCAAGATTGGACCCAGATTAGCACAGATACGCAGTATTTT	CASSQDWTQISTDTQYF
16	few	-	TRBJ1-3	TRBV5-6	TGTGCCAGCTTGGGAACGGCGGAATTCGCTGGAAACACCATATATTTT	CASLGTAEFAGNTIYF
14	-	-	TRBJ2-5	TRBV7-9	TGTGCCAGCAGCTTAGGGACTGGCCAAGAGACCCAGTACTTC	CASSLGTGQETQYF
10	few	-	TRBJ2-3	TRBV29-1	TGCAGCGGGGGGTCAGATACGCAGTATTTT	CSGGSDTQYF
12	few	TRBD2	TRBJ2-3	TRBV6-1	TGTGCCAGCAGTAGTAGCGGGGGCTCGCAGTATTTT	CASSSSGGSQYF
14	-	TRBD1	TRBJ1-4	TRBV10-3	TGTGCCATCAGTGGACAGGGAAACAACGAAAAACTGTTTTTT	CAISGQGNNEKLFF
14	-	-	TRBJ1-2	TRBV5-1	TGTGCCAGCAGCTTGAGTGGGCAACGCTATGGCTACACCTTC	CASSLSGQRYGYTF
13	-	-	TRBJ1-6	TRBV6-5	TGTGCCAGCAGTGAACAGATTAATTCACCCCTCCACTTT	CASSEQINSPLHF